Below are 27 T cell receptor beta chains sequenced from a single sample in a study of CD8+ T cells in alopecia areata. RNA was isolated and reverse transcribed to cDNA, the sequencing template. Sequenced by immunoSEQ multiplex PCR; TCRdb stores in-frame clones only, minus some. This sample carries 65,000 to 70,000 clones, approximately 60% of them seen once, and the ten largest clones take roughly 18%. Specimen: CD8+ T cells sorted from blood, collected at week 0. These receptors were obtained from a human donor with alopecia areata.

V usage is TRBV14 and J usage is TRBJ1-2, with D perhaps matching TRBD1 (5 bases). Trimming removed 6 bases from V and 4 bases from J, with 30 bases in between. Germline V gene data show CDR1 as SGHDN and CDR2 as FVKESK. The CDR3 totals 19 residues. CDR3 in amino acids: CASRASIGDGPTATYGYTF. As DNA, the CDR3 is TGTGCCAGCAGAGCTTCAATCGGGGACGGTCCCACAGCTACCTATGGCTACACCTTC.

This clone was counted between two and nine times. The chain uses TRBV29-1 and TRBJ2-4; either TRBD1 or TRBD2 may supply D (5 bases each). Trimming stripped 7 bases from V and 1 base from J, with 14 bases between. From germline, CDR1 is SQVTM and CDR2 ANQGSEA. The CDR3 is 14 residues long. This chain's CDR3 is CSGTGWEAKNIQYF. The CDR3 DNA is TGCAGCGGTACAGGTTGGGAGGCCAAAAACATTCAGTACTTC.

At least ten counts were recorded for this clone. The V and J genes are TRBV9 and TRBJ2-3; 8 bases map to TRBD1. The CDR3 is 15 residues long. With 2 bases clipped from V and 4 bases from J, the junction kept 6 bases outside the gene matches. Per the germline V gene, CDR1 is SGDLS and CDR2 is YYNGEE. The CDR3 protein is CASSVQGAGADTQYF. The CDR3 bases are TGTGCCAGCAGCGTCCAGGGGGCAGGCGCAGATACGCAGTATTTT. Filled out from reference TRBV9 and TRBJ2-3, the complete variable domain reads DSGVTQTPKHLITATGQRVTLRCSPRSGDLSVYWYQQSLDQGLQFLIQYYNGEERAKGNILERFSAQQFPDLHSELNLSSLELGDSALYFCASSVQGAGADTQYFGPGTRLTVL.

The rearrangement joins TRBV7-9 to TRBJ1-5, with a tentative D call TRBD1 (5 bases). Deletions cut 4 bases from V and 6 bases from J, with 16 bases between. The CDR3 is made up of 15 amino acids. The V gene's germline CDR1 is SEHNR and CDR2 FQNEAQ (reference sequence). The CDR3 protein is CASSYSGIPSQPQHF. CDR3 nucleotides: TGTGCCAGCAGCTACTCAGGGATCCCCTCTCAGCCCCAGCATTTT. The full variable domain, completed using reference TRBV7-9 and TRBJ1-5, is DTGVSQNPRHKITKRGQNVTFRCDPISEHNRLYWYRQTLGQGPEFLTYFQNEAQLEKSRLLSDRFSAERPKGSFSTLEIQRTEQGDSAMYLCASSYSGIPSQPQHFGDGTRLSIL.

This clone was observed a handful of times. The genes are TRBV4-1 and TRBJ2-3; TRBD2 matches 10 bases. CDR3 length: 16 amino acids. Germline V gives CDR1 MGHRA, CDR2 YSYEKL. Losses at the gene ends were 1 base for V and 2 bases for J; bases not matched to a gene: 3. The CDR3 sequence is CASSQGSGGNTDTQYF. In DNA, the CDR3 is TGCGCCAGCAGCCAAGGTAGCGGGGGGAACACAGATACGCAGTATTTT.

This chain joins TRBV29-1 and TRBJ2-7; the D is unclear. Germline V gene lookup returns CDR1 SQVTM and CDR2 ANQGSEA. The CDR3 contains 12 residues. Trimming left V 4 bases short and J 0 bases short, with 7 bases between. This chain's CDR3 is CSVVTDSYEQYF. CDR3 coding DNA: TGCAGCGTTGTTACAGACTCCTACGAGCAGTACTTC.

This chain uses TRBV29-1 with TRBJ2-7; D might be TRBD1 (5 bases). This CDR3 has 13 amino acids. Germline CDR1 is SQVTM and CDR2 is ANQGSEA. Trimming left V 1 base short and J 3 bases short, with 10 bases between. In DNA form, the CDR3 reads TGCAGCGTTGAAGGGCAGGGCGGCTACGAGCAGTACTTC. This codes for CSVEGQGGYEQYF.

The rearrangement uses TRBV23-1 and TRBJ2-7, with a tentative D call TRBD1 (8 bases). TRBV23-1 falls under the ORF class, with uncertain function. V shed 8 bases and J shed 4 bases, with 15 bases lying between them. This CDR3 has 13 amino acids. CDR3 sequence reads: CASGGDRPYEQYF. The CDR3 nucleotides read TGCGCCAGCGGGGGGGACAGGCCTTACGAGCAGTACTTC.

This chain joins TRBV2 and TRBJ2-7; D gene ambiguous. CDR3 length equals 12 residues. Germline assignment: CDR1 SNHLY and CDR2 FYNNEI. V lost 6 bases to trimming and J lost 2 bases, with 8 bases between them. CDR3: CASSPGAYEQYF. The CDR3 DNA follows: TGTGCCAGCAGCCCGGGCGCCTACGAGCAGTACTTC. Full variable domain (rest looked up from reference TRBV2 and TRBJ2-7): EPEVTQTPSHQVTQMGQEVILRCVPISNHLYFYWYRQILGQKVEFLVSFYNNEISEKSEIFDDQFSVERPDGSNFTLKIRSTKLEDSAMYFCASSPGAYEQYFGPGTRLTVT.

Written as DNA, the CDR3 is TGTGCCAGCAGTTTATCGACAGGCTCCTACGAGCAGTACTTC. Its protein is CASSLSTGSYEQYF. The chain is built from TRBV27 and TRBJ2-7; tentative D call: TRBD1 (6 bases). Germline CDR1 is MNHEY and CDR2 is SMNVEV (reference sequence). V was shortened by 0 bases and J by 0 bases, with 6 bases between the two germline ends. The CDR3 contains 14 residues.

This chain uses TRBV7-2 with TRBJ1-1, with 7 positions matching TRBD1. CDR1 and CDR2 (germline): SGHTA, FQGNSA. This CDR3 contains 14 residues. Trimming at V came to 8 bases and at J to 11 bases, leaving 17 bases not matched to a gene. This chain's CDR3 is CASRRPGGKIGAFF. The CDR3, as DNA: TGTGCCAGCCGACGACCAGGGGGAAAAATAGGTGCTTTCTTT. The full variable domain, its missing parts supplied by reference TRBV7-2 and TRBJ1-1, is GAGVSQSPSNKVTEKGKDVELRCDPISGHTALYWYRQSLGQGLEFLIYFQGNSAPDKSGLPSDRFSAERTGGSVSTLTIQRTQQEDSAVYLCASRRPGGKIGAFFGQGTRLTVV.

A word on this clone: One junction end disagrees with the germline gene, perhaps due to a read error. The rearrangement links TRBV11-2 to TRBJ2-7; no definite D call. There are 17 residues in the CDR3. CDR1 is SGHAT and CDR2 is FQNNGV in the germline V gene. The CDR3 reads CASSLGNNPAPSYEQHF. In DNA form, the CDR3 reads TGTGCCAGCAGCTTAGGGAATAACCCAGCGCCCTCCTACGAGCAGCACTTC.

The J gene is TRBJ2-7, the V gene TRBV2; TRBD1 might be the D (5 bases). Germline assignment: CDR1 SNHLY and CDR2 FYNNEI. Trimming left V 8 bases short and J 5 bases short, with 19 bases between. This CDR3 is built from 14 residues. The DNA of the CDR3 is TGTGCCAGCCGACATCCCAGGGTTTGGGACGAGCAGTACTTC. Its translation is CASRHPRVWDEQYF. Drawing the rest from reference TRBV2 and TRBJ2-7, the complete variable domain is EPEVTQTPSHQVTQMGQEVILRCVPISNHLYFYWYRQILGQKVEFLVSFYNNEISEKSEIFDDQFSVERPDGSNFTLKIRSTKLEDSAMYFCASRHPRVWDEQYFGPGTRLTVT.

This clone was detected once. The chain carries TRBV28 and TRBJ2-2, with TRBD1 matching over 8 bases. Germline CDR1 and CDR2: MDHEN and SYDVKM. V lost 3 bases to trimming and J lost 2 bases; unmatched junction nucleotides: 2. This CDR3 contains 15 residues. Here the CDR3 reads CASSFRGLNTGELFF. CDR3 in DNA: TGTGCCAGCAGTTTCAGGGGGCTCAACACCGGGGAGCTGTTTTTT.

The chain has TRBV7-9 and TRBJ2-7; D possibly corresponds to TRBD2 (5 bases). V lost 5 bases, J lost 7 bases, and 9 bases lay in between. The CDR3 spans 11 residues. Germline loops: CDR1 SEHNR, CDR2 FQNEAQ (reference sequence). Here the CDR3 DNA reads TGTGCCAGCAGCGGACTGGGGGAGCAGTACTTC. Its translation: CASSGLGEQYF.

The chain recombines TRBV29-1 with TRBJ2-5; 12 bases are shared with TRBD1. Germline-derived CDR1 and CDR2 are SQVTM and ANQGSEA. The V segment lost 6 bases and the J segment 5 bases; nucleotides outside the gene matches: 10. CDR3 length: 15 amino acids. CDR3 amino acids: CSVESRDRGRETQYF. The CDR3 DNA follows: TGCAGCGTCGAGAGTCGGGACAGGGGGCGGGAGACCCAGTACTTC.

This clone was seen only a few times. The chain links TRBV29-1 to TRBJ2-2, with a possible D match to TRBD1 (6 bases). The CDR3 loop spans 15 amino acids. The V and J ends lost 7 bases and 5 bases respectively, with 20 bases between them. Germline values: CDR1 SQVTM, CDR2 ANQGSEA. The CDR3 loop reads CSARIRGRGTGELFF. In DNA form, the CDR3 reads TGCAGCGCCCGGATCAGGGGAAGGGGGACCGGGGAGCTGTTTTTT.

This clone occurred a few times. The rearrangement joins TRBV14 to TRBJ1-2; D not resolved. The germline V gene has CDR1 SGHDN and CDR2 FVKESK. There are 16 residues in the CDR3. The ends were cut back, 0 bases at V and 4 bases at J, with 15 bases in the middle. In nucleotides, the CDR3 is TGTGCCAGCAGCCAAGATTGGCCGCTAAACCCCTATGGCTACACCTTC. Its translation is CASSQDWPLNPYGYTF. Full variable domain (outside the CDR3, taken from reference TRBV14 and TRBJ1-2): EAGVTQFPSHSVIEKGQTVTLRCDPISGHDNLYWYRRVMGKEIKFLLHFVKESKQDESGMPNNRFLAERTGGTYSTLKVQPAELEDSGVYFCASSQDWPLNPYGYTFGSGTRLTVV.

The chain joins TRBV29-1 to TRBJ2-2; no firm D call. CDR1 and CDR2 (germline): SQVTM, ANQGSEA. The V end lost 4 bases, the J end lost 5 bases, and 5 bases lay between the germline ends. CDR3 length: 11 amino acids. CDR3 sequence (DNA): TGCAGCGTTGGTTTGACCGGGGAGCTGTTTTTT. The encoded protein is CSVGLTGELFF.

This chain connects TRBV7-9 to TRBJ1-1; TRBD1 matches 7 bases. The CDR3 sequence is 16 residues long. The trim removed 4 bases at V and 6 bases at J, leaving 14 bases unmatched. Germline CDR1 SEHNR, CDR2 FQNEAQ (reference sequence). The CDR3 sequence: CASSSIQGISSAEAFF. CDR3 nucleotides: TGTGCCAGCAGCTCTATACAGGGGATAAGTTCGGCTGAAGCTTTCTTT.

The chain joins TRBV29-1 to TRBJ2-2, with 9 nucleotides matching TRBD1. V lost 7 bases, J lost 6 bases, and 24 bases stayed unmatched. The length of the CDR3 is 19 residues. Germline CDR1 and CDR2: SQVTM and ANQGSEA. The CDR3 spells CSAEGPRTGAPGRPGELFF. In DNA, the CDR3 is TGCAGCGCCGAAGGCCCGCGGACAGGGGCCCCCGGCCGACCCGGGGAGCTGTTTTTT.

This clone was detected only a few times. V gene TRBV5-1 combines with J gene TRBJ2-5; the match to TRBD1 covers 7 bases. Germline CDR1 is SGHRS and CDR2 is YFSETQ. The CDR3 is 17 amino acids. Trimming at V came to 0 bases and at J to 5 bases, leaving 13 bases not matched to a gene. CDR3 loop: CASSLGDVTGIEETQYF. The CDR3 DNA sequence: TGCGCCAGCAGCTTGGGTGATGTGACAGGGATAGAGGAGACCCAGTACTTC.

The chain links TRBV13 to TRBJ1-1; TRBD1 agrees at 7 bases. This CDR3 has 12 amino acids. The trim removed 5 bases at V and 6 bases at J, leaving 3 bases unmatched. Per germline, CDR1 PRHDT and CDR2 FYEKMQ (reference sequence). The CDR3 DNA is TGTGCCAGCAGCCTCGGACAGGCTGAAGCTTTCTTT. Translating it yields CASSLGQAEAFF.

V is TRBV5-6 and J is TRBJ1-2, with D possibly being TRBD1 (5 bases). Germline V lookup: CDR1 SGHDT, CDR2 YYEEEE. Trimming left V 2 bases short and J 6 bases short, with 8 bases between. There are 12 residues in the CDR3. This CDR3 is CASSFLGDGYTF. The DNA for the CDR3 is TGTGCCAGCAGCTTCCTAGGGGATGGCTACACCTTC.

J is TRBJ1-5 and V is TRBV19, with D tentatively TRBD1 (5 bases). V was clipped by 3 bases and J by 5 bases, with 14 bases between them. Germline CDR1 LNHDA, CDR2 SQIVND (reference sequence). The CDR3 covers 15 residues. For the CDR3, the DNA is TGTGCCAGTAGTATGTCCAGGGTTAGATATCAGCCCCAGCATTTT. Translated, it gives CASSMSRVRYQPQHF. Full variable domain (remainder filled in from reference TRBV19 and TRBJ1-5): DGGITQSPKYLFRKEGQNVTLSCEQNLNHDAMYWYRQDPGQGLRLIYYSQIVNDFQKGDIAEGYSVSREKKESFPLTVTSAQKNPTAFYLCASSMSRVRYQPQHFGDGTRLSIL.

The V gene is TRBV27, the J gene TRBJ2-7; no clear D gene. Trimming took off 0 bases at V and 0 bases at J, with 6 bases between the two ends. CDR1 and CDR2 from the germline V gene are MNHEY and SMNVEV (reference sequence). The length of the CDR3 is 14 residues. CDR3 bases: TGTGCCAGCAGTTTATCACAGAGCTCCTACGAGCAGTACTTC. This translates into CASSLSQSSYEQYF.

The chain joins TRBV29-1 to TRBJ2-1; D remains ambiguous. Deletions cut 7 bases from V and 2 bases from J, with 12 bases between. CDR1 and CDR2 (germline): SQVTM, ANQGSEA. CDR3 size: 13 residues. The CDR3, as DNA: TGCAGCGGGCGTAGTTCTCCCTACAATGAGCAGTTCTTC. It specifies CSGRSSPYNEQFF.